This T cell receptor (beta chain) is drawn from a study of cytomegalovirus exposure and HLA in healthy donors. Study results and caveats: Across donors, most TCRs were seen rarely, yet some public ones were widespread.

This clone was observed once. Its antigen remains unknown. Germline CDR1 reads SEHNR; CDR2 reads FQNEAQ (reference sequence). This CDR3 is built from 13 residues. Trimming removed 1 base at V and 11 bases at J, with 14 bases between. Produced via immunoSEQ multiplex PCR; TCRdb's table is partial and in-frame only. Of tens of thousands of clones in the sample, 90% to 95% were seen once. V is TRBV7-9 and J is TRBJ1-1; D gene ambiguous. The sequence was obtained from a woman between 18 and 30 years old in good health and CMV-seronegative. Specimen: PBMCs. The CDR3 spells CASSLVWAGEAFF. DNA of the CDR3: TGTGCCAGCAGCTTAGTCTGGGCAGGTGAGGCTTTCTTT.